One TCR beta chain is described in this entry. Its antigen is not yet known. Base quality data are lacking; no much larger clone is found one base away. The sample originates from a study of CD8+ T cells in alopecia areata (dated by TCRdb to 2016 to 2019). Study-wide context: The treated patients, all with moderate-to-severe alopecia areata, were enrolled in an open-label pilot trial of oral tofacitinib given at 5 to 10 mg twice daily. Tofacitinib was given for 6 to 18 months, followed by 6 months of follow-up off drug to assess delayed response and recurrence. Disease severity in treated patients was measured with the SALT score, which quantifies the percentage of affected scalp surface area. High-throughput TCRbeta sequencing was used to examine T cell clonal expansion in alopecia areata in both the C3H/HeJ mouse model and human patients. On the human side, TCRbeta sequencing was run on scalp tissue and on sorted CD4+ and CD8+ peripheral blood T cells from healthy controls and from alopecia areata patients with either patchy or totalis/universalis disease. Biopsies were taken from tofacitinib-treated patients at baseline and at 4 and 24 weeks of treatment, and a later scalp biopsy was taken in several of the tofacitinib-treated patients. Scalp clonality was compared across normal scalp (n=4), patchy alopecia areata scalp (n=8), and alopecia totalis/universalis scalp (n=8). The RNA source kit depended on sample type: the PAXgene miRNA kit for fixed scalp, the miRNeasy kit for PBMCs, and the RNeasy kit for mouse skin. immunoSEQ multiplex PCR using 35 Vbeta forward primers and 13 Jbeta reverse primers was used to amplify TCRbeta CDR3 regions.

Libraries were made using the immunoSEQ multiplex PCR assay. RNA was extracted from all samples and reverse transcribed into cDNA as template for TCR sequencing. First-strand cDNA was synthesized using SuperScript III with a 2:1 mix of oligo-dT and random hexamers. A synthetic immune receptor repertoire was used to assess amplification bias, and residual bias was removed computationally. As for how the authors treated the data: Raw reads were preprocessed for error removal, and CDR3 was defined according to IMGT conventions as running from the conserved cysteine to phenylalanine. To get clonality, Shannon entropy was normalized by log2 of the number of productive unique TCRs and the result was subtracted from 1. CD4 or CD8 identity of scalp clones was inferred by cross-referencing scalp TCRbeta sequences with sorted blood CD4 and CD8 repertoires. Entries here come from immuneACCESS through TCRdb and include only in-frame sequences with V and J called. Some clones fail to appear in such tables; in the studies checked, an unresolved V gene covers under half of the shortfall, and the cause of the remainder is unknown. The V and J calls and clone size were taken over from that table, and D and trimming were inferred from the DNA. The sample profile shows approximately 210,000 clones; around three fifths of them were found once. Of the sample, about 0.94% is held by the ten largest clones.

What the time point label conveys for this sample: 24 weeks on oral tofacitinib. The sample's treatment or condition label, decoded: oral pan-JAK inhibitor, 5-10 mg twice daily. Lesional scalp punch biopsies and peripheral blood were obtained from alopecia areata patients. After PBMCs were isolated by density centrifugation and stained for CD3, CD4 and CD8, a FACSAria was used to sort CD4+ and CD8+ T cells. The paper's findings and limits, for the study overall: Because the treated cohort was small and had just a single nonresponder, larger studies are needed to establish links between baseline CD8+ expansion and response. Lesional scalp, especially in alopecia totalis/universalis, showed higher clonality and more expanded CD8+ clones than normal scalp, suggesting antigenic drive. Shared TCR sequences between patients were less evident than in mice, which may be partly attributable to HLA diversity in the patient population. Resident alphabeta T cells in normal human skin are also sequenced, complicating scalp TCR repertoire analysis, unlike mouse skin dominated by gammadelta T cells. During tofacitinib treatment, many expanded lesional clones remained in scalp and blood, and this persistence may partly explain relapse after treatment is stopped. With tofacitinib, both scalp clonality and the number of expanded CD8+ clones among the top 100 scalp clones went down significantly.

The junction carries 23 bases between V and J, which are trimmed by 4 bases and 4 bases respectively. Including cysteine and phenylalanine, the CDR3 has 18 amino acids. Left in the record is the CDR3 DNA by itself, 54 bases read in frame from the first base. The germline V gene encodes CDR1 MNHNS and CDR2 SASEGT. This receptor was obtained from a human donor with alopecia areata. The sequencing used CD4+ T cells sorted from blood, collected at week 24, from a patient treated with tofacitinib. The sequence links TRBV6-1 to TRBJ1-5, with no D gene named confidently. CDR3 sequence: CASSGVWRLTASNQPQHF. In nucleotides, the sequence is TGTGCCAGCAGTGGAGTCTGGAGGTTGACGGCTTCGAATCAGCCCCAGCATTTT.